The T cell receptor beta chain under discussion was sequenced for a study of T cell responses to AZD1222 COVID-19 vaccine. Germline V CDR1 and CDR2: SEHNR, FQNEAQ (reference sequence). With 3 bases removed from V and 5 bases from J, the gap between germline ends came to 8 bases. The CDR3 contains 13 residues. Data came from immunoSEQ multiplex PCR; TCRdb stores just in-frame clones and leaves some out. The profile shows about 100,000 clones, about 87% of them singletons. This specimen consisted of peripheral blood, obtained on day 0 of MenACWY control vaccination. The chain is built from TRBV7-9 and TRBJ1-5; D gene unclear. The receptor was derived from an adult in good health. The CDR3 protein is CASSFSPDQPQHF. CDR3 nucleotide sequence: TGTGCCAGCAGCTTTAGCCCGGATCAGCCCCAGCATTTT.